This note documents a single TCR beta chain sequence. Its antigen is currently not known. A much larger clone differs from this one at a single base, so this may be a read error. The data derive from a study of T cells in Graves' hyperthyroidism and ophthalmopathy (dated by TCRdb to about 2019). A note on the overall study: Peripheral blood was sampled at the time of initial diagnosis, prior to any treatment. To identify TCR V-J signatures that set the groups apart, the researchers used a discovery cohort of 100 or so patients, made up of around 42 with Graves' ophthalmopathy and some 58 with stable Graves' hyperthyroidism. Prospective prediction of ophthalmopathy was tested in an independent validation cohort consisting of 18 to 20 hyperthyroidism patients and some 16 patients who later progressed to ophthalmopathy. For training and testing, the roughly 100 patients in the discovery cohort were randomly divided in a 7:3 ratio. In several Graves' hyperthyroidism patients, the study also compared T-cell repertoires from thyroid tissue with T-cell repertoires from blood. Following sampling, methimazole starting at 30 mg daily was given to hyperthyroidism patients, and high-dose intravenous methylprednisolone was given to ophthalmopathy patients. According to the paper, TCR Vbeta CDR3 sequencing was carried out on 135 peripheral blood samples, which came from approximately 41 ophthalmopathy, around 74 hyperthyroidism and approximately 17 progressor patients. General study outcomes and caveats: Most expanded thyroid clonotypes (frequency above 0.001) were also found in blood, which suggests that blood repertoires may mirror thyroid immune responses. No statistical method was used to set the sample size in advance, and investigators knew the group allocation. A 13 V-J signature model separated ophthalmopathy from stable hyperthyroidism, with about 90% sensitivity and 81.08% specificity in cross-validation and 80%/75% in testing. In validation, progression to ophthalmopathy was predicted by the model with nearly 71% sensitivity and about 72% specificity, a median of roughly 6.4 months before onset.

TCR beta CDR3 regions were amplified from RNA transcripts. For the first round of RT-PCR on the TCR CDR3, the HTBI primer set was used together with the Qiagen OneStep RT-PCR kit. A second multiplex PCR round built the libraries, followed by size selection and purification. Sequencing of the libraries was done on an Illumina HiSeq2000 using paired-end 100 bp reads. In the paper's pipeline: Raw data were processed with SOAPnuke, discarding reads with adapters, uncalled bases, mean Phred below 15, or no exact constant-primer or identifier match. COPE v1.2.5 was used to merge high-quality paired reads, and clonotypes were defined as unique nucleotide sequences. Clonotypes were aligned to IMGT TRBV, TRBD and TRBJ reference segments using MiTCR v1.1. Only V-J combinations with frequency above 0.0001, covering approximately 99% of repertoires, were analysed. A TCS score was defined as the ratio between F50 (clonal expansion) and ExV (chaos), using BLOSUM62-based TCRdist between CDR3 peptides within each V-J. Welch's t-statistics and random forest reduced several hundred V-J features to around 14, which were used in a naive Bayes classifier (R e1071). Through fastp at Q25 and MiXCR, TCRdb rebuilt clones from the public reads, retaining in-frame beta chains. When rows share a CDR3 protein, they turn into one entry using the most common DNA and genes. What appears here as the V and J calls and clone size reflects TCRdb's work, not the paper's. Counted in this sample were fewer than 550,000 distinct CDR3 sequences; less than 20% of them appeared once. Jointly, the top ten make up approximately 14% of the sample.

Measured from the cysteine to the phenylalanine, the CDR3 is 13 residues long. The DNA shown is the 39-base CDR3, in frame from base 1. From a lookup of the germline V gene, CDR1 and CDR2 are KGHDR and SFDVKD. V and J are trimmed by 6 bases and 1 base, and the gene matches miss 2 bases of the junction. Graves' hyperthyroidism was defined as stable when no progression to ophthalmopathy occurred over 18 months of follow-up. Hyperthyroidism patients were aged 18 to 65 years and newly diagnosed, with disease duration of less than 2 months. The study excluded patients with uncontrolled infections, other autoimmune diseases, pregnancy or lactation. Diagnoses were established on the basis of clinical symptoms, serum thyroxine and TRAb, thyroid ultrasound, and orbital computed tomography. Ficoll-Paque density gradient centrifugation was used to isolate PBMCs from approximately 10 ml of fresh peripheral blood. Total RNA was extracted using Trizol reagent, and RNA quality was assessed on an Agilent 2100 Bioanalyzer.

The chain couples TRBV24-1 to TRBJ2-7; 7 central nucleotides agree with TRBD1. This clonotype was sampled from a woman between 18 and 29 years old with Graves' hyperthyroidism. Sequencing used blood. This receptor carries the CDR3 CATSPTGSYEQYF. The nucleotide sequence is TGTGCCACCAGTCCGACAGGGTCCTACGAGCAGTACTTC.